Listed below are T cell receptor beta chains from one sample, sequenced in a study of shared clonotypes between healthy human individuals. This table comes from immunoSEQ multiplex PCR, and its TCRdb copy is limited to in-frame clones, with some not included. This table holds about 2.3 million clones, around 90% found once. The specimen sequenced was naive CD4+ T cells from PBMCs. The receptors stem from a man younger than 35 in good health. Some clones in this sample may be carry-over from other donors' samples. CDR3s include the opening cysteine and the closing phenylalanine or tryptophan. D genes are given only for firm matches. Size values are once, few and many counts, or a class for expanded clones, and some rows have none.

d_gene	j_gene	v_gene	abundance	CDR3nt	CDR3aa
TRBD1	TRBJ1-2	TRBV18	.	TGTGCCAGCTCACCACCGATCGGACAGGACCCCTATGGCTACACCTTC	CASSPPIGQDPYGYTF
TRBD1	TRBJ2-3	TRBV2	once	TGTGCCAGCAGTGTTCAGGGGGCTAGCACAGATACGCAGTATTTT	CASSVQGASTDTQYF
.	TRBJ2-1	TRBV6-1	.	TGTGCCAGCAGTGAAGGGGGAGGCGATGAGCAGTTCTTC	CASSEGGGDEQFF
.	TRBJ1-6	TRBV30	.	TGTGCCTGGAGCGCTCGGACACTCAACCTGAATTCACCCCTCCACTTT	CAWSARTLNLNSPLHF
TRBD2	TRBJ2-2	TRBV4-3	.	TGCGCCAGCAGCCAAGTAGGGGTAGCGGGAGGGCCGGCCGGGGAGCTGTTTTTT	CASSQVGVAGGPAGELFF
.	TRBJ2-3	TRBV4-1	.	TGCGCCAGCAGCCAAATGCGGATGGGGGATACGCAGTATTTT	CASSQMRMGDTQYF
.	TRBJ2-1	TRBV7-3	.	TGTGCCAGCAGCCTCTTTGGCAATGAGCAGTTCTTC	CASSLFGNEQFF
.	TRBJ2-7	TRBV19	.	TGTGCCAGTACCCCCGGCTCAGGATCCCTTGGGCAGTACTTC	CASTPGSGSLGQYF
TRBD2	TRBJ2-7	TRBV6-1	.	TGTGCCAGCAGTGAACGGGGGGGGCAAAGGTTGCAGTACTTC	CASSERGGQRLQYF
.	TRBJ2-1	TRBV7-6	.	TGTGCCAGCAGCGAACAACAGGGAGAGCAGTTCTTC	CASSEQQGEQFF
.	TRBJ2-3	TRBV7-2	.	TGTGCCAGCAGCTTAGCAGGTAGCGGAAGCACAGATACGCAGTATTTT	CASSLAGSGSTDTQYF
TRBD1	TRBJ1-2	TRBV28	.	TGTGCCAGCAGTTTATGGCAAGGGACAGGGAAAGGCTACACCTTC	CASSLWQGTGKGYTF
TRBD1	TRBJ1-1	TRBV5-1	.	TGCGCCAGCAGCCCTGGGACAGGGAACACTGAAGCTTTCTTT	CASSPGTGNTEAFF
.	TRBJ1-1	TRBV7-2	.	TGTGCCAGCAGCTTAGGGTCTGCATTTCTCACTGAAGCTTTCTTT	CASSLGSAFLTEAFF
.	TRBJ2-3	TRBV4-1	.	TGCGCCAGCAGCCAACCGGTAGATACGCAGTATTTT	CASSQPVDTQYF
TRBD1	TRBJ1-2	TRBV7-8	.	TGTGCCAGCAGCTTTCCGGGACAGGACCCCTATGGCTACACCTTC	CASSFPGQDPYGYTF
TRBD1	TRBJ1-2	TRBV7-9	.	TGTGCCAGCAGCTTTCACGGACAGGGTTCGGATGGCTACACCTTC	CASSFHGQGSDGYTF
.	TRBJ2-3	TRBV5-5	once	TGTGCCAGCAGCTTGGTGTCTAGCACAGATACGCAGTATTTT	CASSLVSSTDTQYF
.	TRBJ2-5	TRBV27	.	TGTGCCAGCAGTGCAGGGGTCCGGGAGACCCAGTACTTC	CASSAGVRETQYF
.	TRBJ2-2	TRBV27	.	TGTGCCAGCAGTTTACGAGCGTTCGCCGGGGAGCTGTTTTTT	CASSLRAFAGELFF
.	TRBJ2-5	TRBV5-1	.	TGCGCCAGCAGCTTGTTGGGGGGACAAGAGACCCAGTACTTC	CASSLLGGQETQYF
.	TRBJ2-5	TRBV18	few	TGTGCCAGCTCACCGTACCAAGAGACCCAGTACTTC	CASSPYQETQYF
.	TRBJ1-2	TRBV29-1	.	TGCAGCGTTGCCAAAGGAGATGGCTACACCTTC	CSVAKGDGYTF
TRBD2	TRBJ2-1	TRBV5-4	.	TGTGCCAGCAGCCATAGGACTAGCGGGAGGGGGTCCTACAATGAGCAGTTCTTC	CASSHRTSGRGSYNEQFF
.	TRBJ2-3	TRBV28	once	TGTGCCAGCAGGGCTGATACGCAGTATTTT	CASRADTQYF
.	TRBJ2-3	TRBV5-1	many	TGCGCCAGCAGCTTGGGACAGAGCACAGATACGCAGTATTTT	CASSLGQSTDTQYF
.	TRBJ2-7	TRBV20-1	.	TGCAGTGCTAGGTTTAACGAGCAGTACTTC	CSARFNEQYF
.	TRBJ2-1	TRBV4-1	.	TGCGCCAGCAGCCAGTTCGGGGGTGGAGGGGGCTCACTTACCTACAATGAGCAGTTCTTC	CASSQFGGGGGSLTYNEQFF
TRBD1	TRBJ1-5	TRBV28	few	TGTGCCAGCAGTTTCCCTGAACAGGGGGCCCGGCAGCCCCAGCATTTT	CASSFPEQGARQPQHF
TRBD1	TRBJ1-4	TRBV28	.	TGTGCCAGCAGTTTAGGGACAGGGCGGGTGTTTTTT	CASSLGTGRVFF
.	TRBJ2-1	TRBV27	.	TGTGCCAGCAGTCGGTCCTACAATGAGCAGTTCTTC	CASSRSYNEQFF
.	TRBJ2-5	TRBV19	.	TGTGCCAGTAGTATTGCAGGCGGCATCGGCCAGTACTTC	CASSIAGGIGQYF
.	TRBJ2-3	TRBV7-3	.	TGTGCCAGCAGCTTAATGTCAACTCGCGGAGCAGATACGCAGTATTTT	CASSLMSTRGADTQYF
TRBD1	TRBJ1-5	TRBV19	once	TGTGCCAGTAGTACCATTCACAGGGGCAGCAATCAGCCCCAGCATTTT	CASSTIHRGSNQPQHF
.	TRBJ2-7	TRBV6-1	.	TGTGCCACCACAGGGTTCTACGAGCAGTACTTC	CATTGFYEQYF
.	TRBJ2-2	TRBV6-1	.	TGTGCCAGCAAGGGAGACGTAAACACCGGGGAGCTGTTTTTT	CASKGDVNTGELFF
.	TRBJ1-1	TRBV30	.	TGTGCCTGGAGTGCAGAGAACACTGAAGCTTTCTTT	CAWSAENTEAFF
.	TRBJ2-1	TRBV29-1	.	TGCAGCGGGGGAGCCTACAATGAGCAGTTCTTC	CSGGAYNEQFF
.	TRBJ2-7	TRBV2	.	TGTGCCAGCAGGGCGACCTACGAGCAGTACTTC	CASRATYEQYF
TRBD1	TRBJ2-7	TRBV7-2	.	TGTGCCAGCAGCTTAGACAGCCGGACAGGGGCCTACGAGCAGTACTTC	CASSLDSRTGAYEQYF
TRBD2	TRBJ2-1	TRBV7-8	.	TGTGCCAGCAGCTTTCTAGCGGGAGGGCTTAGTGAGCAGTTCTTC	CASSFLAGGLSEQFF